This T cell receptor (beta chain) was retrieved from a study of OX40 agonist ivuxolimab in advanced cancers. Study context: A history of anti-PD-1, anti-PD-L1 or anti-CTLA-4 therapy was acceptable, and approximately 40% had some. Notes on the study in general: Part of the nonresponder group also had normalized T-cell clonal expansion that was low.

CDR1 SSHAT and CDR2 FNYEAQ come from the germline V gene (reference sequence). The CDR3 sequence is 13 residues long. A word on this clone: Its target is unknown. Compared with germline, one end of the junction differs, possibly owing to a read error.

The repertoire was sequenced with immunoSEQ multiplex PCR; TCRdb's copy has only in-frame clones and lacks some. The sample contains tens of thousands of clones, around 82% of which appear only once. Autoimmune disease history or systemic immunosuppression excluded patients. The starting material was CD4+ or CD8+ T cells sorted from blood, obtained in a trial of the OX40 agonist ivuxolimab. This TCR was sampled from an adult with an advanced solid tumor such as melanoma, head and neck, liver or kidney cancer. This chain links TRBV7-7 with TRBJ1-4; no firm D call. The CDR3 protein is CASSLRVGEKLFF. The CDR3 DNA is TGTGCTAGCAGCTTAAGGGTTGGGGAAAAACTGTTTTTT. Using reference TRBV7-7 and TRBJ1-4 for the parts outside the CDR3, the full variable domain is GAGVSQSPRYKVTKRGQDVTLRCDPISSHATLYWYQQALGQGPEFLTYFNYEAQPDKSGLPSDRFSAERPEGSISTLTIQRTEQRDSAMYRCASSLRVGEKLFFGSGTQLSVL.